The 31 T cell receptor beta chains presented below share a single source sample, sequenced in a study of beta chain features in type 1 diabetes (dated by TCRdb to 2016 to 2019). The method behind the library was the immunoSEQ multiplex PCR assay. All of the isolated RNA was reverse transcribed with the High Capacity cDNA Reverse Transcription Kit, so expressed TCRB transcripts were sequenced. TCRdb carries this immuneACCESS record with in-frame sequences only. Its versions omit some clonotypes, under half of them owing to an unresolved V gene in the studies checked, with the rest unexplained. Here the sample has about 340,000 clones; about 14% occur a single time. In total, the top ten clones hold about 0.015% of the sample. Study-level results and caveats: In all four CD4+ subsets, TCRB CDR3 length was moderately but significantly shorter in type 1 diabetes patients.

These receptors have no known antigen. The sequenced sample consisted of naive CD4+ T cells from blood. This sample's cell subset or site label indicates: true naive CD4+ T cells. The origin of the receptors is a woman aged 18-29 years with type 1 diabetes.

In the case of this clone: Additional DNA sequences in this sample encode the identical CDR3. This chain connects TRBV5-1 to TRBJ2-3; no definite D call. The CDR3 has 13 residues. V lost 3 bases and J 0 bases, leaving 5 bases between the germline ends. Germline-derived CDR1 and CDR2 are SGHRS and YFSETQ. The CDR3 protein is CASSSTSTDTQYF. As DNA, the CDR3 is TGCGCCAGCAGCTCTACTAGCACAGATACGCAGTATTTT.

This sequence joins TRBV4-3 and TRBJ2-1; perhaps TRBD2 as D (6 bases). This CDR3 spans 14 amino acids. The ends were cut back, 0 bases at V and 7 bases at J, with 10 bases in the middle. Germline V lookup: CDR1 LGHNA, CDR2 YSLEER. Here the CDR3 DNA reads TGCGCCAGCAGCCAAGATTATCGGGGGAATGAGCAGTTCTTC. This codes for CASSQDYRGNEQFF.

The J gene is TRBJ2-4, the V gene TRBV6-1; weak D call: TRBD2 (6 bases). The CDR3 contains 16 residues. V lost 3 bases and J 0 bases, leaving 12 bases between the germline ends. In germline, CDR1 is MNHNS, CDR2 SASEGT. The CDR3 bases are TGTGCCAGCAGTGACCCCGGGAGTCCAGCCAAAAACATTCAGTACTTC. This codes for CASSDPGSPAKNIQYF.

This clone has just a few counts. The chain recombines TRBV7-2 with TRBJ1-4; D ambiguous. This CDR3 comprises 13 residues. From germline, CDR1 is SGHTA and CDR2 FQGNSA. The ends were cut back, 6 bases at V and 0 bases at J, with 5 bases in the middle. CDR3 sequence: CASRRATNEKLFF. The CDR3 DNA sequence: TGTGCCAGCAGGAGGGCAACTAATGAAAAACTGTTTTTT.

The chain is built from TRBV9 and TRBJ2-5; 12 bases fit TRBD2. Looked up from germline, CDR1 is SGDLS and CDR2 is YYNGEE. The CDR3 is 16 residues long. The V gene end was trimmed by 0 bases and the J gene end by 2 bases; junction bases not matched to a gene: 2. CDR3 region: CASSVGLAGVQETQYF. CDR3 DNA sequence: TGTGCCAGCAGCGTAGGACTAGCGGGAGTGCAAGAGACCCAGTACTTC.

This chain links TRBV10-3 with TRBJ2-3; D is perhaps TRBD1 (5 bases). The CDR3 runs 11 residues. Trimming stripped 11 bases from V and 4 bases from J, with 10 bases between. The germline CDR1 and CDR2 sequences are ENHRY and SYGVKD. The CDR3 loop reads CASRAADTQYF. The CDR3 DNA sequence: TGTGCCTCCAGGGCGGCAGATACGCAGTATTTT.

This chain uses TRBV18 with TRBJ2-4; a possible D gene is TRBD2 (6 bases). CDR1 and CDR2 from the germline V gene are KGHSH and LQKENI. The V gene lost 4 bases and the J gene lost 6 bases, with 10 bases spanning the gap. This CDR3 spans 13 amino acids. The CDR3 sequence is CASSHGDLNIQYF. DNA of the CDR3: TGTGCCAGCTCACACGGGGACTTAAACATTCAGTACTTC.

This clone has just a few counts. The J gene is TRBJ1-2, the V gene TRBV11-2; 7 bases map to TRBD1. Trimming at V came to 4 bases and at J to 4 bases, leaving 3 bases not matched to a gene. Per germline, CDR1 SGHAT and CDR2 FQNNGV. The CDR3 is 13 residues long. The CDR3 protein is CASSSRQGYGYTF. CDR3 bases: TGTGCCAGCAGCTCCCGACAGGGCTATGGCTACACCTTC.

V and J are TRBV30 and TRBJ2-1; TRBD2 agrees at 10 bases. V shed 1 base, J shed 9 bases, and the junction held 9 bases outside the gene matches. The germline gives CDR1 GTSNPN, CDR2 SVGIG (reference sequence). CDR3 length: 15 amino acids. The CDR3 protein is CAWSERLAGDSEQFF. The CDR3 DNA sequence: TGTGCCTGGAGTGAAAGGCTAGCGGGAGATAGTGAGCAGTTCTTC.

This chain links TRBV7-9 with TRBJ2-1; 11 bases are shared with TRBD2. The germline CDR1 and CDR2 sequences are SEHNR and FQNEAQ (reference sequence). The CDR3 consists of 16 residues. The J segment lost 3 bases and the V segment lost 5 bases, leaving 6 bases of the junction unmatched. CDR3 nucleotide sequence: TGTGCCAGCAGCCCTGGACTAGCGGGCAACTACAATGAGCAGTTCTTC. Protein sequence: CASSPGLAGNYNEQFF.

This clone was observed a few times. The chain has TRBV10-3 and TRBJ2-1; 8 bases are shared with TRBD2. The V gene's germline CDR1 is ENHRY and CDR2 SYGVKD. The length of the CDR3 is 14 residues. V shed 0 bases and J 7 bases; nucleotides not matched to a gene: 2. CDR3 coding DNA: TGTGCCATCAGTGAGTCGGCTAGCGGGAATGAGCAGTTCTTC. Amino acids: CAISESASGNEQFF.

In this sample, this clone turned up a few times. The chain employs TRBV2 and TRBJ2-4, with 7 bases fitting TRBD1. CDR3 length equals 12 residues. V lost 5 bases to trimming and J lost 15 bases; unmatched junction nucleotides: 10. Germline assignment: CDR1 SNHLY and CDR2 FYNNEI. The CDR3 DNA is TGTGCCAGCAGTTTTACAGGGGAGTGGGGGTACTTC. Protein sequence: CASSFTGEWGYF.

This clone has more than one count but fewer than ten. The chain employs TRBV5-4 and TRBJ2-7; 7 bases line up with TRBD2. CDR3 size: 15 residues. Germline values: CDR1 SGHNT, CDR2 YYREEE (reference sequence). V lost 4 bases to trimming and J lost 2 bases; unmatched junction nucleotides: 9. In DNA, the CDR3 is TGTGCCAGCAGCCGGGAGGTCGGAGTGGCCTACGAGCAGTACTTC. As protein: CASSREVGVAYEQYF.

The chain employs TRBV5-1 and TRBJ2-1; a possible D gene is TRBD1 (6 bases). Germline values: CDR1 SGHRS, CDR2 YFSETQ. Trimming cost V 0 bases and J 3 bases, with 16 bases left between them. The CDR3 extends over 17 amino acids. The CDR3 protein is CASSLGPQGSGYNEQFF. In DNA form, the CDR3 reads TGCGCCAGCAGCTTGGGGCCACAGGGTTCGGGCTACAATGAGCAGTTCTTC. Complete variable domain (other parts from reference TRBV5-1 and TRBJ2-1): KAGVTQTPRYLIKTRGQQVTLSCSPISGHRSVSWYQQTPGQGLQFLFEYFSETQRNKGNFPGRFSGRQFSNSRSEMNVSTLELGDSALYLCASSLGPQGSGYNEQFFGPGTRLTVL.

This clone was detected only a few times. Written as DNA, the CDR3 is TGTGCCAGCACGCCAAGCAGAGACAGGGTTACCGGGGAGCTGTTTTTT. Translated: CASTPSRDRVTGELFF. The rearrangement joins TRBV9 to TRBJ2-2, with 7 bases fitting TRBD1. V gave up 6 bases and J gave up 5 bases; unmatched junction bases: 13. The CDR3 sequence is 16 residues long. CDR1 is SGDLS, CDR2 YYNGEE, per germline.

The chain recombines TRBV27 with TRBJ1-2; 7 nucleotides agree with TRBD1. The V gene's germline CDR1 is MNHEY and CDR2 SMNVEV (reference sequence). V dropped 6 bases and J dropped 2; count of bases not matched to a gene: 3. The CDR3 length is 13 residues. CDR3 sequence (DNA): TGTGCCAGCAGGACAGGGCAGAACTATGGCTACACCTTC. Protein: CASRTGQNYGYTF.

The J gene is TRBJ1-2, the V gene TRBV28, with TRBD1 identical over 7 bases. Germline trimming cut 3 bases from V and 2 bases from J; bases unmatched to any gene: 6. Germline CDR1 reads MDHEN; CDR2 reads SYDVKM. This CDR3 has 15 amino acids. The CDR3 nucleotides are TGTGCCAGCAGTTTCGTCTCGGGACAGAACTATGGCTACACCTTC. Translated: CASSFVSGQNYGYTF.

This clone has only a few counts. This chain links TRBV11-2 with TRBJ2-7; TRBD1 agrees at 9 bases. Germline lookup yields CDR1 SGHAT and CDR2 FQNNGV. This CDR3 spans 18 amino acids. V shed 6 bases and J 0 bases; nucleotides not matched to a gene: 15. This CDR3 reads CASRRPGQGPFPSYEQYF. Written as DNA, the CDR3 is TGTGCCAGCAGGCGTCCGGGACAGGGACCTTTTCCCTCCTACGAGCAGTACTTC. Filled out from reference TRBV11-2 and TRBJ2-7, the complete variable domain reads EAGVAQSPRYKIIEKRQSVAFWCNPISGHATLYWYQQILGQGPKLLIQFQNNGVVDDSQLPKDRFSAERLKGVDSTLKIQPAKLEDSAVYLCASRRPGQGPFPSYEQYFGPGTRLTVT.

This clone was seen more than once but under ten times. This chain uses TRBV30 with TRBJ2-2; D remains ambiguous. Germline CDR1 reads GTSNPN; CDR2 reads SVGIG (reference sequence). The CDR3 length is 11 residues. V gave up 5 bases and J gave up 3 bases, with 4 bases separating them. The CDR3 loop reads CAWRYTGELFF. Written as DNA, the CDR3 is TGTGCCTGGCGTTACACCGGGGAGCTGTTTTTT.

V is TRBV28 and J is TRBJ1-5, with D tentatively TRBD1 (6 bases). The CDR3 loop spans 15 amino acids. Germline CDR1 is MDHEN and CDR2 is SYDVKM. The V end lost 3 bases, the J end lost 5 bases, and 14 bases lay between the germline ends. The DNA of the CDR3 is TGTGCCAGCAGTTTGCCCACAGGGCCCTATCAGCCCCAGCATTTT. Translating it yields CASSLPTGPYQPQHF.

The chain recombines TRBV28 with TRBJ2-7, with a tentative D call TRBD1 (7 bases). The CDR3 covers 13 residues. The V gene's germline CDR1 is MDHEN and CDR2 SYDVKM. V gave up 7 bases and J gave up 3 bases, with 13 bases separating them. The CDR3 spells CASTQGGYYEQYF. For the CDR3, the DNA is TGTGCCAGCACCCAGGGGGGATACTACGAGCAGTACTTC.

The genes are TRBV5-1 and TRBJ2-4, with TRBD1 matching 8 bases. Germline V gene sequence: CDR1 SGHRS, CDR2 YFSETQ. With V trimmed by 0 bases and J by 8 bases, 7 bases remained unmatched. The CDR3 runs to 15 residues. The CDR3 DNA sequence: TGCGCCAGCAGCTTGGGGACAGGGCCTTGGGACATTCAGTACTTC. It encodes CASSLGTGPWDIQYF. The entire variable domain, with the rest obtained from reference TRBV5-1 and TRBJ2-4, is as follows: KAGVTQTPRYLIKTRGQQVTLSCSPISGHRSVSWYQQTPGQGLQFLFEYFSETQRNKGNFPGRFSGRQFSNSRSEMNVSTLELGDSALYLCASSLGTGPWDIQYFGAGTRLSVL.

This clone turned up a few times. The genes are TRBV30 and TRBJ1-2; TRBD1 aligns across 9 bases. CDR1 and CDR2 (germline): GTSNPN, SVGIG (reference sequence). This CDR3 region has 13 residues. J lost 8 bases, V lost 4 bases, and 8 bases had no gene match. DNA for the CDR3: TGTGCCTGGACCGACAGGGGGTGGGAAGGCTACACCTTC. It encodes CAWTDRGWEGYTF.

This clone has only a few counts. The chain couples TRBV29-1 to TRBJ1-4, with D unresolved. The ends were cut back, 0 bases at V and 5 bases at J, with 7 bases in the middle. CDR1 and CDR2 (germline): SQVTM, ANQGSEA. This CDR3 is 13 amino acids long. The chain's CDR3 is CSVEDTENEKLFF. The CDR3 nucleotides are TGCAGCGTTGAAGACACAGAAAATGAAAAACTGTTTTTT.

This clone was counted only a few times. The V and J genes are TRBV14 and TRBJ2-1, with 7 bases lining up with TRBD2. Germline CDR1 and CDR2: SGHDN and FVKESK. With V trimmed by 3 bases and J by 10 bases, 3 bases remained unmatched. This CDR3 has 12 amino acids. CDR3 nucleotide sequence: TGTGCCAGCAGCCACAGCGGGACCGAGCAGTTCTTC. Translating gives CASSHSGTEQFF. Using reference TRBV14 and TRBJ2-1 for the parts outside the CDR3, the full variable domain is EAGVTQFPSHSVIEKGQTVTLRCDPISGHDNLYWYRRVMGKEIKFLLHFVKESKQDESGMPNNRFLAERTGGTYSTLKVQPAELEDSGVYFCASSHSGTEQFFGPGTRLTVL.

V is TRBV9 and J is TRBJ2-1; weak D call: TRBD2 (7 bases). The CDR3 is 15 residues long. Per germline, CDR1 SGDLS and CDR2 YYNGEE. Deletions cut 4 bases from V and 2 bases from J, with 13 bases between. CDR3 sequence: CASSPPGGAYNEQFF. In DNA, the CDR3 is TGTGCCAGCAGCCCCCCGGGGGGCGCCTACAATGAGCAGTTCTTC.

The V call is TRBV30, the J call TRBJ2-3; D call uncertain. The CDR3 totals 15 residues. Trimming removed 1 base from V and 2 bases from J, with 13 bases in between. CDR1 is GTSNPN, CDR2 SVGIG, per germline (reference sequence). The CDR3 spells CAWSDQLTHTDTQYF. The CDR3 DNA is TGTGCCTGGAGTGATCAGTTAACGCACACAGATACGCAGTATTTT.

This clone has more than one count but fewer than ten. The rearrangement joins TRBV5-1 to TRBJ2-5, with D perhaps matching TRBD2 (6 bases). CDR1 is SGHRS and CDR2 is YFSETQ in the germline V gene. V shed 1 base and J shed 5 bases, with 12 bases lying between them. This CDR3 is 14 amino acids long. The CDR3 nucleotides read TGCGCCAGCAGCTTGAGATCGAGCGGGGAGACCCAGTACTTC. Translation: CASSLRSSGETQYF.

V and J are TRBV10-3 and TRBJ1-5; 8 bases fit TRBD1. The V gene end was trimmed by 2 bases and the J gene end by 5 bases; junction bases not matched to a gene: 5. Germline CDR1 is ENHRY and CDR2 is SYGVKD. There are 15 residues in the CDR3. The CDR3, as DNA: TGTGCCATCAGTGAGCCAGGGACAGGCGATCAGCCCCAGCATTTT. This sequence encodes CAISEPGTGDQPQHF.

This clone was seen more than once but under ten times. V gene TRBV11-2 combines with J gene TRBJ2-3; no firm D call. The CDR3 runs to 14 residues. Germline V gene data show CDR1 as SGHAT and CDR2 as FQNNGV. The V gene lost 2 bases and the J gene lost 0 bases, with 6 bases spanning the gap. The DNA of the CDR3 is TGTGCCAGCAGCTTATTGGGCAGCACAGATACGCAGTATTTT. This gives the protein CASSLLGSTDTQYF.

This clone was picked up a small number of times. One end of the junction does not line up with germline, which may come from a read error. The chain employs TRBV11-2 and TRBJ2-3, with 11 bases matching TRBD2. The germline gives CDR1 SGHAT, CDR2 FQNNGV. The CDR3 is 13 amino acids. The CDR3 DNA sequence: TGTGCCAGCAGCCCACCGGGTCTAGCGGGAGGACATTTT. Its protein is CASSPPGLAGGHF.